Sequencing of this T cell receptor (beta chain) was carried out in a study of blood T cell repertoires in COVID-19. Across the study: Acute-phase and convalescent COVID-19 samples originated in the United States, Italy and Spain. T cells, B-cell-depleted T cells, or PBMCs supplied cDNA or gDNA.

Per the authors' pipeline: Reference gene primers were amplified, and this amplification served to estimate nucleated cell counts. TCRdb's copy holds only in-frame clones and misses some; the assay was immunoSEQ multiplex PCR. That table gives V, J and clone size, and the DNA gave D and trimming. Of approximately 94,000 clones listed, 80% to 95% were seen once; the top ten hold less than 5%. The CDR3 length is 12 residues. Per germline, CDR1 SGHAT and CDR2 FQNNGV. V dropped 4 bases and J dropped 6 bases, with 7 bases sitting between them. The origin of this receptor is a woman aged 45-65 years in a cohort sampled during active COVID-19. Material: peripheral blood. The rearrangement links TRBV11-2 to TRBJ2-1; D is ambiguous. DNA for the CDR3: TGTGCCAGCAGCTCCCCATCCAATGAGCAGTTCTTC. As protein: CASSSPSNEQFF.